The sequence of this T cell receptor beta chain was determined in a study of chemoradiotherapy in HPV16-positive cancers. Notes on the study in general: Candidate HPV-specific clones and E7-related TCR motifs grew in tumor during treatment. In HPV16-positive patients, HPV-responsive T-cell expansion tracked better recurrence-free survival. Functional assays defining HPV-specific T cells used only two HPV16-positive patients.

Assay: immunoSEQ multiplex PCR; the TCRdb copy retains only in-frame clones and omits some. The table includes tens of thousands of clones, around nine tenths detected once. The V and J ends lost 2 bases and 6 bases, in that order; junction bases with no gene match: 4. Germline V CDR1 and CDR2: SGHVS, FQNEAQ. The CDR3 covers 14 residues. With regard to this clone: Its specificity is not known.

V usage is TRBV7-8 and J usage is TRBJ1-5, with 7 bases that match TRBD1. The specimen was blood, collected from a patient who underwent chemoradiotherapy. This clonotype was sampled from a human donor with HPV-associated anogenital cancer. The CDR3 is CASSLQGGGQPQHF. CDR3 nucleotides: TGTGCCAGCAGCTTACAGGGGGGCGGTCAGCCCCAGCATTTT.